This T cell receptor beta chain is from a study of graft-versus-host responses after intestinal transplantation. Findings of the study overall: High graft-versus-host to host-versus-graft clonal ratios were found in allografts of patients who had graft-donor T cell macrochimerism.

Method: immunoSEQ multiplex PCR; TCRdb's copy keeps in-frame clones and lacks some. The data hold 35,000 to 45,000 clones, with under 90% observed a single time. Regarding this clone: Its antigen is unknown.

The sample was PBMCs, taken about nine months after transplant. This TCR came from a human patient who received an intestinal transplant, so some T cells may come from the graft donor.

CDR3 DNA sequence: TGCGCCAGCAGCCCCCACCCTTCAGATACGCAGTATTTT. It translates to CASSPHPSDTQYF. This sequence joins TRBV5-1 and TRBJ2-3; D gene ambiguous. The V gene's germline CDR1 is SGHRS and CDR2 YFSETQ. V was shortened by 4 bases and J by 4 bases, with 10 bases between the two germline ends. The CDR3 covers 13 residues.